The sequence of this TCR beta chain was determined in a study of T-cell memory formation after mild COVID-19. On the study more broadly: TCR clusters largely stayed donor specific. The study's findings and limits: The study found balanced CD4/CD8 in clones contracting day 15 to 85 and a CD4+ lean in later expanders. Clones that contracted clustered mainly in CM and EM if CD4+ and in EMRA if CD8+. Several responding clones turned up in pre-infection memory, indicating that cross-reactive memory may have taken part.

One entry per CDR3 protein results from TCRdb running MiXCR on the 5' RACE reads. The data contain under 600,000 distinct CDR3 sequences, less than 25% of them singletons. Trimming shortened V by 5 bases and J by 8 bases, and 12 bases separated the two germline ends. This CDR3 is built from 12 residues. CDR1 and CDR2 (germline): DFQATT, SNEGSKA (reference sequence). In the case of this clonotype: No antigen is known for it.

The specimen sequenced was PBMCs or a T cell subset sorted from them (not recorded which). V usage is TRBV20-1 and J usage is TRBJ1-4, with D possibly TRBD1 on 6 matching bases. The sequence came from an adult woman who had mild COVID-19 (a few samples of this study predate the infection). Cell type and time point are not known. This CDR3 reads CSAWTVGEKLFF. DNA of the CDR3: TGCAGTGCTTGGACAGTAGGGGAAAAACTGTTTTTT.